Listed here are 18 T cell receptor beta chains from one sample, sequenced in a study of cytomegalovirus exposure and HLA in healthy donors. Repertoires were generated with immunoSEQ multiplex PCR, while TCRdb's copy carries only in-frame clones and drops some. This sample has approximately 200,000 clones, with 90% to 95% found just once. Source material: PBMCs. Source of these receptors: a woman aged 18-30 years in good health and CMV-seronegative.

About this clone itself: At one end, the junction sequence differs from germline, possibly due to a read error. The CDR3 is CASSNSGTGGNQPQHF. CDR3 nucleotide sequence: TGTGCCAGCAGTAACTCCGGGACAGGCGGCAATCAGCCCCAGCATTTT. The rearrangement uses TRBV6-5 and TRBJ1-5, with 8 bases identical to TRBD1. This CDR3 has 16 residues. CDR1 is MNHEY and CDR2 is SVGAGI in the germline V gene.

The J gene is TRBJ2-2, the V gene TRBV29-1; D is uncertain. Trimming cost V 3 bases and J 0 bases, with 11 bases left between them. Germline V lookup: CDR1 SQVTM, CDR2 ANQGSEA. The CDR3 is made up of 15 amino acids. DNA for the CDR3: TGCAGCGTTGAGGTGGCAGGCACGAACACCGGGGAGCTGTTTTTT. Translating it yields CSVEVAGTNTGELFF.

The V gene is TRBV5-1, the J gene TRBJ1-1; possibly TRBD1 for D (6 bases). Germline CDR1 SGHRS, CDR2 YFSETQ. The CDR3 extends over 15 amino acids. V lost 4 bases and J lost 3, with 16 bases in between. As DNA, the CDR3 is TGCGCCAGCAGCCCGAGGGGGAGTAGAGACACTGAAGCTTTCTTT. Translating it yields CASSPRGSRDTEAFF.

The chain links TRBV18 to TRBJ1-5, with a weak D call TRBD1 (6 bases). The CDR3 is 15 residues long. CDR1 KGHSH and CDR2 LQKENI come from the germline V gene. Deletions cut 3 bases from V and 0 bases from J, with 9 bases between. CDR3 sequence (DNA): TGTGCCAGCTCACCTAGGACAGATAGCAATCAGCCCCAGCATTTT. This encodes CASSPRTDSNQPQHF.

This clone was counted a single time. The chain is built from TRBV10-2 and TRBJ2-3; D might be TRBD2 (7 bases). The CDR3 consists of 16 residues. V was clipped by 8 bases and J by 0 bases, with 18 bases between them. Per the germline V gene, CDR1 is WSHSY and CDR2 is SAAADI. The CDR3 spells CASVGGGGTSTDTQYF. Here the CDR3 DNA reads TGCGCCAGCGTCGGAGGGGGGGGGACTAGCACAGATACGCAGTATTTT.

The chain couples TRBV10-3 to TRBJ2-2; D might be TRBD1 (7 bases). The CDR3 runs to 13 residues. The V and J ends lost 6 bases and 7 bases respectively, with 12 bases between them. Germline values: CDR1 ENHRY, CDR2 SYGVKD. The CDR3 nucleotides are TGTGCCATCAGCCGACAGGGAGGCGGGGAGCTGTTTTTT. Its protein is CAISRQGGGELFF.

The genes are TRBV27 and TRBJ1-2; 10 positions match TRBD1. The CDR3 extends over 17 amino acids. Looked up from germline, CDR1 is MNHEY and CDR2 is SMNVEV (reference sequence). Trimming removed 5 bases from V and 1 base from J; junction bases left unmatched: 10. CDR3 loop: CASSRGQGGLSNYGYTF. CDR3 sequence (DNA): TGTGCCAGCAGTAGAGGACAGGGGGGCCTAAGTAACTATGGCTACACCTTC.

This chain links TRBV7-3 with TRBJ2-1; TRBD2 aligns across 12 bases. The V segment lost 0 bases and the J segment 6 bases; nucleotides outside the gene matches: 9. The germline gives CDR1 SGHTA, CDR2 FQGTGA. The CDR3 totals 18 residues. Here the CDR3 reads CASSLTPPLAGGSNEQFF. The CDR3 bases are TGTGCCAGCAGCTTAACCCCCCCCCTAGCGGGAGGGTCCAATGAGCAGTTCTTC.

Worth noting for this clone: Other DNA sequences in the sample encode the same CDR3. The chain employs TRBV5-1 and TRBJ2-7, with 11 bases that match TRBD2. The V gene end was trimmed by 4 bases and the J gene end by 2 bases; junction bases not matched to a gene: 5. The CDR3 is 15 amino acids. Germline CDR1 is SGHRS and CDR2 is YFSETQ. This CDR3 is CASSPGTSGTYEQYF. CDR3 sequence (DNA): TGCGCCAGCAGCCCCGGGACTAGCGGCACCTACGAGCAGTACTTC.

V gene TRBV30 combines with J gene TRBJ2-3; a weak D match, TRBD2 (6 bases). The CDR3 consists of 16 residues. Trimming left V 0 bases short and J 10 bases short, with 23 bases between. Germline values: CDR1 GTSNPN, CDR2 SVGIG (reference sequence). The CDR3 is CAWSVKRGTYYVSQYF. The CDR3 coding sequence is TGTGCCTGGAGTGTCAAACGGGGGACGTATTATGTATCGCAGTATTTT.

The gene calls are TRBV9 and TRBJ1-6, with D unclear. The CDR3 has 15 amino acids. Between the trimmed V and J ends, which lost 0 bases and 5 bases, there was a span of 9 bases. Germline V gene sequence: CDR1 SGDLS, CDR2 YYNGEE. The CDR3, as DNA: TGTGCCAGCAGCGTAGGTTCTCCCCATAATTCACCCCTCCACTTT. Translated, it gives CASSVGSPHNSPLHF.

The V gene is TRBV5-1, the J gene TRBJ1-1; D is ambiguous. The CDR3 totals 17 residues. CDR1 and CDR2 (germline): SGHRS, YFSETQ. The ends were cut back, 0 bases at V and 1 base at J, with 16 bases in the middle. The CDR3 loop is CASSLGTGIQTNTEAFF. CDR3 DNA: TGCGCCAGCAGCTTGGGTACCGGGATCCAGACGAACACTGAAGCTTTCTTT.

The J gene is TRBJ2-7, the V gene TRBV5-4, with 7 bases aligning to TRBD2. V trimming: 4 bases; J trimming: 6 bases; junction bases outside the gene matches: 13. Germline values: CDR1 SGHNT, CDR2 YYREEE (reference sequence). This CDR3 is built from 15 residues. CDR3 protein: CASSATGTTLGEQYF. The CDR3 nucleotides are TGTGCCAGCAGCGCCACCGGGACTACTCTCGGCGAGCAGTACTTC. The whole variable domain, remainder taken from reference TRBV5-4 and TRBJ2-7, is ETGVTQSPTHLIKTRGQQVTLRCSSQSGHNTVSWYQQALGQGPQFIFQYYREEENGRGNFPPRFSGLQFPNYSSELNVNALELDDSALYLCASSATGTTLGEQYFGPGTRLTVT.

The chain recombines TRBV6-1 with TRBJ2-3, with a tentative D call TRBD2 (6 bases). Trimming cost V 3 bases and J 2 bases, with 12 bases left between them. CDR1 and CDR2 (germline): MNHNS, SASEGT. This CDR3 region has 15 residues. The CDR3 sequence: CASSEGGRNTDTQYF. The CDR3 bases are TGTGCCAGCAGTGAGGGGGGACGTAACACAGATACGCAGTATTTT.

The chain uses TRBV30 and TRBJ1-2; possibly TRBD1 for D (6 bases). The CDR3 covers 13 residues. V was trimmed by 5 bases and J by 0 bases, leaving 10 bases between them. Germline CDR1 reads GTSNPN; CDR2 reads SVGIG (reference sequence). CDR3 sequence: CAWDRSANYGYTF. The DNA for the CDR3 is TGTGCCTGGGACAGGTCGGCTAACTATGGCTACACCTTC.

This clone has just a few counts. This chain links TRBV4-2 with TRBJ2-1; 8 bases are shared with TRBD2. The CDR3 contains 17 residues. Germline V lookup: CDR1 LGHNA, CDR2 YNFKEQ. J gave up 2 bases and V 0 bases, and 6 bases lay outside the gene matches. The DNA for the CDR3 is TGTGCCAGCAGCCAAGACAGCACGGGAGGGGCCTACAATGAGCAGTTCTTC. Residues: CASSQDSTGGAYNEQFF.

The DNA of the CDR3 is TGTGCCAGCCAGGGATTCCCCCAAGAGACCCAGTACTTC. Its translation is CASQGFPQETQYF. The gene calls are TRBV9 and TRBJ2-5, with D maybe TRBD1 (5 bases). Trimming shortened V by 7 bases and J by 1 base, and 11 bases separated the two germline ends. The germline CDR1 and CDR2 sequences are SGDLS and YYNGEE. The CDR3 runs 13 residues.

The chain carries TRBV5-4 and TRBJ1-2; D is ambiguous. Germline V gene lookup returns CDR1 SGHNT and CDR2 YYREEE (reference sequence). The V gene lost 2 bases and the J gene lost 5 bases, with 7 bases spanning the gap. There are 12 residues in the CDR3. The CDR3 DNA is TGTGCCAGCAGCTTTGAGACATATGGCTACACCTTC. Amino acid sequence: CASSFETYGYTF.